This TCR beta chain was identified in a study of cytomegalovirus exposure and HLA in healthy donors. The CDR3 has 16 amino acids. V was clipped by 2 bases and J by 1 base; unmatched bases: 4. Germline CDR1 and CDR2: LNHDA and SQIVND (reference sequence). With 60 Vbeta and 13 Jbeta primers, the PCR was carried out. Libraries were prepared by immunoSEQ multiplex PCR; TCRdb keeps only in-frame clonotypes and omits some of them. This sample's clone table lists about 92,000 clones. What was sequenced was PBMCs. The J gene is TRBJ1-5, the V gene TRBV19, with 8 bases that match TRBD1. The receptor comes from a man aged 45-65 years in good health and CMV-seropositive. CDR3 protein: CASSITGGMSNQPQHF. DNA for the CDR3: TGTGCCAGTAGTATAACAGGGGGAATGAGCAATCAGCCCCAGCATTTT.